The TCR beta chain described here comes from a study of blood T cell repertoires in COVID-19. Across the whole study: Sites across the United States, Italy and Spain contributed samples from acute and convalescent COVID-19.

Trimming left V 3 bases short and J 9 bases short, with 21 bases between. CDR1 and CDR2 from the germline V gene are GTSNPN and SVGIG (reference sequence). The length of the CDR3 is 15 residues. Participants' own reports of clinical history determined their cohort assignment. The study counted Cohort 3 donors as recovered given two negative PCRs, clearance, or symptom resolution. The method was immunoSEQ multiplex PCR; TCRdb's version includes in-frame clones alone and lacks a portion of them. The sample records 350,000 to 450,000 clones, around 83% being singletons. The receptor was isolated from a woman aged 50 to 65 who had recovered from COVID-19. The chain couples TRBV30 to TRBJ1-3; D possibly corresponds to TRBD1 (5 bases). Sequenced: PBMCs or T cells enriched from blood (not recorded which). In DNA, the CDR3 is TGTGCCTGGAGGGAACTGGGGGGTCAGATGGGCACCATATATTTT. Its protein is CAWRELGGQMGTIYF.